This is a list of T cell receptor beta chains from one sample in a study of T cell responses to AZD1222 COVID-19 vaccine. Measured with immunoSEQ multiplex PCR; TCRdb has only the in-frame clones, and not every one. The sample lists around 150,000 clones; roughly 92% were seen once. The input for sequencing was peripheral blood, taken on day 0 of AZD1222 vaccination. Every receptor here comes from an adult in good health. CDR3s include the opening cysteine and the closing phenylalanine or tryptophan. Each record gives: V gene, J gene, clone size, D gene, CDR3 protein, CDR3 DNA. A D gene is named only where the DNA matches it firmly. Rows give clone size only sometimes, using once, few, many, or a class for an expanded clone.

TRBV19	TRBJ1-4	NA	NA	CATSDGRNEKLFF	TGTGCCACTAGCGACGGACGTAATGAAAAACTGTTTTTT
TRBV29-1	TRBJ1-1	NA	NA	CSVRGRNTEAFF	TGCAGCGTCCGGGGCCGTAACACTGAAGCTTTCTTT
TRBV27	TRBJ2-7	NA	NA	CASRYRSSYEQYF	TGTGCCAGCAGGTATCGAAGCTCCTACGAGCAGTACTTC
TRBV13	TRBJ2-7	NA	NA	CASSLGRDGPYEQYF	TGTGCCAGCAGCTTAGGGAGAGACGGTCCCTACGAGCAGTACTTC
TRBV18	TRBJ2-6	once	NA	CASSPMTSRLGANVLTF	TGTGCCAGCTCACCAATGACGTCCCGTCTGGGGGCCAACGTCCTGACTTTC
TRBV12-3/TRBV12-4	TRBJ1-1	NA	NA	CASSLDGTEAFF	TGTGCCAGCAGCCTCGACGGCACTGAAGCTTTCTTT
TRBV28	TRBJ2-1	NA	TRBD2	CASSLSLAGDVVQFF	TGTGCCAGCAGTTTATCCCTAGCGGGAGATGTGGTGCAGTTCTTC
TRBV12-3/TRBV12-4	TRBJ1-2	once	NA	CASSSQGYGYTF	TGTGCCAGCAGTTCCCAGGGCTATGGCTACACCTTC
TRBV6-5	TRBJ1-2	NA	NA	CASSYVQNYGYTF	TGTGCCAGCAGTTACGTCCAAAACTATGGCTACACCTTC
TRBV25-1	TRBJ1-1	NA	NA	CASSEYGIMNTEAFF	TGTGCCAGCAGTGAATATGGCATTATGAACACTGAAGCTTTCTTT
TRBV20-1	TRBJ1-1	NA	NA	CSASGARVMNTEAFF	TGCAGTGCTAGTGGGGCCAGAGTCATGAACACTGAAGCTTTCTTT
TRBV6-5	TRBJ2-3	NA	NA	CVSRDEVTDTQYF	TGTGTCTCCCGCGATGAAGTTACAGATACGCAGTATTTT
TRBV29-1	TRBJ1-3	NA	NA	CSVRTSGNTIYF	TGCAGCGTGAGGACATCTGGAAACACCATATATTTT
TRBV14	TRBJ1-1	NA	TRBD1	CASSRDRDGVAFF	TGTGCCAGCAGCCGGGACAGGGACGGCGTAGCTTTCTTT
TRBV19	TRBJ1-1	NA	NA	CASSIGRGMNTEAFF	TGTGCCAGTAGTATTGGGAGGGGAATGAACACTGAAGCTTTCTTT
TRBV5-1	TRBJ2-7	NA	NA	CASSLFSQGREQYF	TGCGCCAGCAGCTTGTTCTCGCAGGGGCGCGAGCAGTACTTC
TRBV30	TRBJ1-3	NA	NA	CAWKGGNTIYF	TGTGCCTGGAAGGGTGGAAACACCATATATTTT
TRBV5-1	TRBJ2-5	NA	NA	CASSLTPQGQETQYF	TGCGCCAGCAGCTTGACCCCCCAGGGCCAAGAGACCCAGTACTTC
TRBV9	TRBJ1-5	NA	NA	CASSAGVAGNQPQHF	TGTGCCAGCAGCGCAGGGGTCGCGGGCAATCAGCCCCAGCATTTT
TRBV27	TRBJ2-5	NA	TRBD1	CASRDRGRKETQYF	TGTGCCAGCCGGGACAGGGGACGGAAAGAGACCCAGTACTTC
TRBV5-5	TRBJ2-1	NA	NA	CASSPGLQGIYNEQFF	TGTGCCAGCAGCCCGGGGCTCCAGGGTATCTACAATGAGCAGTTCTTC
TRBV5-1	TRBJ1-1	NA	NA	CASSPTVATEAFF	TGCGCCAGCAGCCCGACAGTGGCCACTGAAGCTTTCTTT
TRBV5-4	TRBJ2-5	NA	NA	CASRQLGQETQYF	TGTGCCAGCAGGCAACTAGGACAAGAGACCCAGTACTTC
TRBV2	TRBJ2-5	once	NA	CASKEARGQETQYF	TGTGCCAGCAAGGAAGCCCGGGGTCAGGAGACCCAGTACTTC
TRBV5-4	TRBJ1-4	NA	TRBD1	CASSSTGGREKLFF	TGTGCCAGCAGCTCGACAGGGGGGCGTGAAAAACTGTTTTTT
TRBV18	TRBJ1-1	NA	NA	CASSPPGSLNTEAFF	TGTGCCAGCTCACCACCCGGCAGCCTGAACACTGAAGCTTTCTTT
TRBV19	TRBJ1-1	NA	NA	CASSILGGEDRTEAFF	TGTGCCAGTAGTATCTTAGGGGGGGAAGATAGGACTGAAGCTTTCTTT
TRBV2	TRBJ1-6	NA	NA	CASRERQVNNSPLHF	TGTGCCAGCAGAGAAAGACAGGTTAATAATTCACCCCTCCACTTT
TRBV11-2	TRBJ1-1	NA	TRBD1	CASSLTGDRGTEAFF	TGTGCCAGCAGCTTAACAGGGGATCGGGGCACTGAAGCTTTCTTT
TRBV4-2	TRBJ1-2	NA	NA	CASARPGENYGYTF	TGTGCCAGCGCACGGCCGGGCGAGAACTATGGCTACACCTTC